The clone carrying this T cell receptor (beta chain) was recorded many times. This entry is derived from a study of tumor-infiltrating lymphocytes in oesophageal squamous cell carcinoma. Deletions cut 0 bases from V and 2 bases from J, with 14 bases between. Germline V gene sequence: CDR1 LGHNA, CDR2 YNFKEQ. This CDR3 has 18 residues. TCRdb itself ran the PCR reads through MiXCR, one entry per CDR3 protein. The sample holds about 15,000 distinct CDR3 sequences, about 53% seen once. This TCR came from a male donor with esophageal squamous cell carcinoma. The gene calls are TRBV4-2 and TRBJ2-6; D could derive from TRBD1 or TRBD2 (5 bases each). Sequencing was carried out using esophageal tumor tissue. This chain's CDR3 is CASSQEPHRGAGANVLTF. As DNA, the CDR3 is TGTGCCAGCAGCCAAGAACCTCATAGAGGGGCTGGGGCCAACGTCCTGACTTTC.